This TCR beta chain was found in a study of response to subunit inactivated influenza vaccine. The germline gives CDR1 MNHNY, CDR2 SVGAGI (reference sequence). This CDR3 has 13 amino acids. The V and J ends lost 7 bases and 5 bases, in that order; junction bases with no gene match: 8. TCRdb re-called the RT-PCR reads through MiXCR, storing one row per CDR3 protein. The sample holds 500,000 to 600,000 distinct CDR3 sequences; 10% to 15% are singletons and the top ten take roughly 10%. This clonotype turned up a few times. The sequence came from a man over 45 who received an inactivated influenza vaccine. This specimen consisted of PBMCs from blood, obtained on the day of vaccination. The rearrangement links TRBV6-6 to TRBJ2-7; 7 nucleotides match TRBD1. The CDR3 region is CASINRGQDEQYF. CDR3 nucleotides: TGTGCCAGCATTAACAGGGGCCAGGACGAGCAGTACTTC.